One sample yielded the 27 T cell receptor beta chains listed below, sequenced in a study of T cells in Graves' hyperthyroidism and ophthalmopathy. The CDR3 regions of TCR beta were amplified from RNA transcripts. The TCR CDR3 was amplified in a first-round RT-PCR using the HTBI primer set. TCRdb re-called the multiplex PCR reads through MiXCR, storing one row per CDR3 protein. The sample shows a few hundred thousand distinct CDR3 sequences, around 46% of them seen only once. Sequencing was performed on peripheral blood or thyroid tissue (not recorded which). These receptors came from a woman between 18 and 29 years old with Graves' hyperthyroidism.

This clonotype was seen repeatedly, ten times or more. The chain is built from TRBV24-1 and TRBJ2-2, with D tentatively TRBD1 or TRBD2 (5 bases each). CDR1 is KGHDR, CDR2 SFDVKD, per germline. The CDR3 is 15 amino acids. V lost 6 bases to trimming and J lost 6 bases, with 16 bases between them. The CDR3 region has the DNA TGTGCCACCAGTCCGTCAACGGGGCGATCCGGGGAGCTGTTTTTT. Its translation: CATSPSTGRSGELFF.

This clonotype occurred many times. The V call is TRBV7-2, the J call TRBJ1-5; the D is unclear. The CDR3 is 13 residues long. Deletions cut 5 bases from V and 2 bases from J, with 7 bases between. The germline V gene encodes CDR1 SGHTA and CDR2 FQGNSA. CDR3 residues: CASSPWGNQPQHF. For the CDR3, the DNA is TGTGCCAGCAGCCCGTGGGGCAATCAGCCCCAGCATTTT.

The rearrangement links TRBV20-1 to TRBJ1-1; no definite D call. With 6 bases removed from V and 1 base from J, the gap between germline ends came to 18 bases. CDR3 length equals 15 residues. Germline V gene sequence: CDR1 DFQATT, CDR2 SNEGSKA (reference sequence). The CDR3 here is CSAARSPRANTEAFF. For the CDR3, the DNA is TGCAGTGCGGCCCGGAGTCCCCGGGCGAACACTGAAGCTTTCTTT.

This clonotype has ten or more counts. The rearrangement uses TRBV27 and TRBJ1-5, with a weak D call TRBD1 (6 bases). Trimming shortened V by 5 bases and J by 3 bases, and 11 bases separated the two germline ends. The CDR3 covers 14 residues. Germline V gives CDR1 MNHEY, CDR2 SMNVEV (reference sequence). CDR3 amino acids: CASSIRGLNQPQHF. Here the CDR3 DNA reads TGTGCCAGCAGTATCAGGGGTCTCAATCAGCCCCAGCATTTT.

V usage is TRBV5-4 and J usage is TRBJ1-2, with TRBD1 as a possible D gene (5 bases). The germline V gene has CDR1 SGHNT and CDR2 YYREEE (reference sequence). The CDR3 runs to 16 residues. Trimming took 2 bases from V and 3 from J, leaving 17 bases between them. The CDR3 nucleotides are TGTGCCAGCAGCTTCTTAGGTTTGGGGGTGGACTATGGCTACACCTTC. Protein: CASSFLGLGVDYGYTF.

At least ten counts were recorded for this clonotype. The chain has TRBV7-6 and TRBJ2-7; D is undetermined. V was clipped by 1 base and J by 0 bases, with 7 bases between them. Germline V gives CDR1 SGHVS, CDR2 FNYEAQ. This CDR3 is built from 14 residues. As DNA, the CDR3 is TGTGCCAGCAGCTTAGAGGCCGTCTCCTACGAGCAGTACTTC. As protein: CASSLEAVSYEQYF.

This clonotype was detected once. One end of the junction does not line up with germline, which may come from a read error. This rearrangement joins TRBV4-2 to TRBJ2-2; perhaps TRBD2 as D (6 bases). The CDR3 extends over 15 amino acids. In germline, CDR1 is LGHNA, CDR2 YNFKEQ. CDR3: CASSQAGSNTRELFF. The CDR3 nucleotides read TGTGCCAGCAGCCAAGCCGGGAGCAACACCAGGGAGCTGTTTTTT.

This clonotype came up many times. CDR3 bases: TGCGCCAGCAGCGCCGGATACGATGGCTACACCTTC. Protein: CASSAGYDGYTF. V usage is TRBV5-1 and J usage is TRBJ1-2; D is undetermined. The germline V gene has CDR1 SGHRS and CDR2 YFSETQ. The V and J ends lost 4 bases and 6 bases respectively, with 10 bases between them. The CDR3 is made up of 12 amino acids.

The J gene is TRBJ1-2, the V gene TRBV12-5; TRBD1 aligns across 8 bases. The V and J ends lost 1 base and 0 bases, in that order; junction bases with no gene match: 7. This CDR3 region has 17 residues. Germline V lookup: CDR1 LGHNT, CDR2 FRNRAP. This chain's CDR3 is CASGLGAGQGSNYGYTF. As DNA, the CDR3 is TGTGCTAGTGGTTTGGGGGCCGGACAGGGATCTAACTATGGCTACACCTTC.

The rearrangement joins TRBV29-1 to TRBJ1-2, with TRBD1 matching 9 bases. The CDR3 contains 12 residues. Unmatched junction bases numbered 7, after V lost 6 bases and J lost 8 bases. CDR1 and CDR2 from the germline V gene are SQVTM and ANQGSEA. The CDR3 DNA reads as TGCAGCGTCGGGGGACAGGGCGGCGGCTACACCTTC. Protein: CSVGGQGGGYTF.

J is TRBJ2-5 and V is TRBV29-1; 11 positions agree with TRBD2. CDR1 is SQVTM, CDR2 ANQGSEA, per germline. This CDR3 has 14 amino acids. The ends lost 8 bases at V and 0 bases at J; junction bases unmatched: 5. In DNA form, the CDR3 reads TGCAGCATGACTAGCGGGAACTACCAAGAGACCCAGTACTTC. Protein: CSMTSGNYQETQYF. The full variable domain, in which reference TRBV29-1 and TRBJ2-5 provide the parts outside the CDR3, is SAVISQKPSRDICQRGTSLTIQCQVDSQVTMMFWYRQQPGQSLTLIATANQGSEATYESGFVIDKFPISRPNLTFSTLTVSNMSPEDSSIYLCSMTSGNYQETQYFGPGTRLLVL.

The table lists this clonotype with many counts. V gene TRBV4-1 combines with J gene TRBJ2-7, with 9 bases matching TRBD1. The CDR3 has 16 residues. Per germline, CDR1 MGHRA and CDR2 YSYEKL. V dropped 5 bases and J dropped 6; count of bases not matched to a gene: 14. CDR3 sequence reads: CASSERDWDRDGEQYF. In DNA, the CDR3 is TGCGCCAGCAGCGAAAGAGATTGGGACAGGGACGGCGAGCAGTACTTC.

Of note for this clonotype: The CDR3 carries no conserved terminal phenylalanine or tryptophan, so it likely arises from a read error. The chain is built from TRBV6-2 or TRBV6-3 and TRBJ2-5; D not certain. The CDR3 has 11 amino acids. V gave up 5 bases and J gave up 2 bases, with 3 bases separating them. CDR1 and CDR2 (germline): MNHEY, SVGEGT. The CDR3 here is CASSNQETQYS. The CDR3 DNA is TGTGCCAGCAGTAATCAAGAGACCCAGTACTCC.

This clonotype has a count of ten or more. For the CDR3, the DNA is TGTGCCAGCAGCAACACCCAGGGGGCGCGGGGTCAGCCCCAGCATTTT. Protein sequence: CASSNTQGARGQPQHF. The chain uses TRBV7-2 and TRBJ1-5; the match to TRBD1 covers 8 bases. V shed 5 bases and J 6 bases; nucleotides not matched to a gene: 12. The CDR3 has 16 amino acids. The germline V gene has CDR1 SGHTA and CDR2 FQGNSA.

This sequence joins TRBV18 and TRBJ2-7, with 12 bases matching TRBD2. The CDR3 has 14 amino acids. Unmatched junction bases numbered 0, after V lost 0 bases and J lost 6 bases. Germline V lookup: CDR1 KGHSH, CDR2 LQKENI. The CDR3 region has the DNA TGTGCCAGCTCACCACCGGGACTAGCGGGCGAGCAGTACTTC. Residues: CASSPPGLAGEQYF.

The chain has TRBV7-6 and TRBJ1-6; unclear D gene. The CDR3 runs to 16 residues. The V gene lost 5 bases and the J gene lost 7 bases, with 18 bases spanning the gap. Germline CDR1 and CDR2: SGHVS and FNYEAQ. As DNA, the CDR3 is TGTGCCAGCAGCCCAAGGACTAGAGGCAGAAATTCACCCCTCCACTTT. Amino acid sequence: CASSPRTRGRNSPLHF.

A few counts support this clonotype. The CDR3 nucleotides read TGTGCCAGCAGTAATGGACTTAGCTCCTACGAGCAGTACTTC. The encoded protein is CASSNGLSSYEQYF. V is TRBV27 and J is TRBJ2-7; weak D call: TRBD2 (5 bases). Germline CDR1 MNHEY, CDR2 SMNVEV (reference sequence). This CDR3 spans 14 amino acids. The V end was cut by 5 bases, the J end by 0 bases, with 11 bases between.

This clonotype came up once. The gene calls are TRBV12-3 or TRBV12-4 and TRBJ2-5, with 7 bases aligning to TRBD2. TRBJ2-1 matches the DNA end more closely, so the J call is doubtful. The CDR3 loop spans 14 amino acids. This CDR3 is CASSWGLPYNEQFF. The DNA for the CDR3 is TGTGCCAGCAGTTGGGGACTACCCTACAATGAGCAGTTCTTC.

Turning to this clonotype: This may arise from a read error, as a much more abundant clone is one base away. The chain is built from TRBV19 and TRBJ2-2; 9 positions agree with TRBD1. The CDR3 runs to 16 residues. The germline CDR1 and CDR2 sequences are LNHDA and SQIVND (reference sequence). The CDR3 protein is CASSRLWTGDTGELLF. DNA for the CDR3: TGTGCCAGTAGTCGCTTGTGGACAGGGGACACCGGGGAGCTGCTTTTT.

In its sample, this clonotype was seen many times. The chain joins TRBV5-8 to TRBJ1-1; D possibly corresponds to TRBD1 (6 bases). CDR3 length: 16 residues. Germline V CDR1 and CDR2: SGHTS, YDEGEE. The V end was cut by 0 bases, the J end by 4 bases, with 16 bases between. This chain's CDR3 is CASSLGRGAGSTEAFF. For the CDR3, the DNA is TGTGCCAGCAGCTTGGGTCGGGGGGCGGGGAGCACTGAAGCTTTCTTT. Filled out from reference TRBV5-8 and TRBJ1-1, the complete variable domain reads EAGVTQSPTHLIKTRGQQATLRCSPISGHTSVYWYQQALGLGLQFLLWYDEGEERNRGNFPPRFSGRQFPNYSSELNVNALELEDSALYLCASSLGRGAGSTEAFFGQGTRLTVV.

This clonotype was seen repeatedly, ten times or more. The chain couples TRBV12-3 or TRBV12-4 to TRBJ1-5; the D is unclear. This CDR3 is built from 14 residues. V lost 0 bases and J lost 3, with 6 bases in between. CDR3: CASSLAPLNQPQHF. CDR3 sequence (DNA): TGTGCCAGCAGTTTAGCACCTCTCAATCAGCCCCAGCATTTT.

This chain connects TRBV7-9 to TRBJ2-7, with D uncertain. CDR1 and CDR2 from the germline V gene are SEHNR and FQNEAQ (reference sequence). This CDR3 region has 15 residues. Trimming took 3 bases from V and 1 from J, leaving 13 bases between them. CDR3: CASSFSGVVSYEQYF. The CDR3 nucleotides are TGTGCCAGCAGCTTTTCTGGTGTAGTTTCCTACGAGCAGTACTTC.

To note about this clonotype: This may stem from a read error, because a much larger clone lies one nucleotide away. The chain links TRBV7-9 to TRBJ2-2; D is uncertain. With 5 bases removed from V and 7 bases from J, the gap between germline ends came to 14 bases. In germline, CDR1 is SEHNR, CDR2 FQNEAQ (reference sequence). The CDR3 is made up of 14 amino acids. As DNA, the CDR3 is TGTGCCAGCAGCCCCCCCCACGCCGGCGGGGAGCTGTTTTTT. Translating gives CASSPPHAGGELFF.

In this sample, this clonotype turned up many times. The junction shows a germline mismatch at one end, possibly a read error. V and J are TRBV24-1 and TRBJ2-7; D remains unclear. The CDR3 runs to 14 residues. CDR1 and CDR2 from the germline V gene are KGHDR and SFDVKD. CDR3 loop: CATSDHDRSDEQYF. CDR3 DNA: TGTGCCACCAGTGACCATGACCGCTCCGACGAGCAGTACTTC.

The chain is built from TRBV4-1 and TRBJ2-2; D gene unclear. Looked up from germline, CDR1 is MGHRA and CDR2 is YSYEKL. The CDR3 loop spans 15 amino acids. Trimming took 4 bases from V and 6 from J, leaving 15 bases between them. This CDR3 is CASSLLGPWSGELFF. CDR3 bases: TGCGCCAGCAGCCTCCTAGGGCCATGGTCCGGGGAGCTGTTTTTT.

This chain connects TRBV7-9 to TRBJ1-5; D is uncertain. The CDR3 sequence is 14 residues long. Germline loops: CDR1 SEHNR, CDR2 FQNEAQ (reference sequence). With 3 bases removed from V and 14 bases from J, the gap between germline ends came to 20 bases. The CDR3 is CASSFLAGFSYEHF. CDR3 DNA sequence: TGTGCCAGCAGCTTTCTAGCGGGCTTCTCCTACGAGCATTTT.

This clonotype was detected ten times or more. The chain employs TRBV7-6 and TRBJ1-5; D gene ambiguous. The CDR3 extends over 14 amino acids. V lost 1 base to trimming and J lost 6 bases, with 10 bases between them. The germline V gene encodes CDR1 SGHVS and CDR2 FNYEAQ. The CDR3 loop is CASSLEGRTQPQHF. As DNA, the CDR3 is TGTGCCAGCAGCTTAGAGGGCAGAACTCAGCCCCAGCATTTT.